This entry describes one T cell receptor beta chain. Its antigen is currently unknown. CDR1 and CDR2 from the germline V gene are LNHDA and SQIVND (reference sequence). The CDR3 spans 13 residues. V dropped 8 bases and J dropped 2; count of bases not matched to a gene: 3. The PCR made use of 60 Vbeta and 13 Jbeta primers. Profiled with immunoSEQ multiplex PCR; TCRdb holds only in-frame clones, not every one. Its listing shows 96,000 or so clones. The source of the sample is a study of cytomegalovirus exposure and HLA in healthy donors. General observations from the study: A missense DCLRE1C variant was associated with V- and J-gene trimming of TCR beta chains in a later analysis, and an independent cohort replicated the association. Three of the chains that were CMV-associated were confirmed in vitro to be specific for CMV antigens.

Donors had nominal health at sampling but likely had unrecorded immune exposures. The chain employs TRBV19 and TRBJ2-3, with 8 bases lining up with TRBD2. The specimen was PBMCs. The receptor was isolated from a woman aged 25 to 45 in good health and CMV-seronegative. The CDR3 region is CASRGRTTDTQYF. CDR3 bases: TGTGCCAGTCGCGGGAGGACCACAGATACGCAGTATTTT.